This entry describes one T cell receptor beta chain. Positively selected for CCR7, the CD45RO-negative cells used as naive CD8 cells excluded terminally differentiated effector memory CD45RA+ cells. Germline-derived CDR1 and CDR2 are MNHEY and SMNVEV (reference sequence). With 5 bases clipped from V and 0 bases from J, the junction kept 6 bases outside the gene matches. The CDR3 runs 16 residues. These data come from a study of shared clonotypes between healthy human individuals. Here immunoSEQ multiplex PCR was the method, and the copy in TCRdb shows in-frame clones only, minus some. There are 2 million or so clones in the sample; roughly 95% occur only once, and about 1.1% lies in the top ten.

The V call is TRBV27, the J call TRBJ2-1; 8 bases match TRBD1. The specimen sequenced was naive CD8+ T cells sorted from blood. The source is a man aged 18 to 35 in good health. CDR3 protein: CASSPQGAVSYNEQFF. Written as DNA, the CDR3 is TGTGCCAGCAGTCCTCAGGGGGCTGTCTCCTACAATGAGCAGTTCTTC.